The next 17 T cell receptor beta chains were all read from a single sample in a study of immune evolution from preneoplasia to lung adenocarcinoma. Produced via immunoSEQ multiplex PCR; TCRdb's table is partial and in-frame only. The data show thousands of clones, 80% to 85% seen once. Sequenced input: FFPE minimally invasive lung adenocarcinoma tissue. These receptors came from a donor at least 70 years old with lung adenocarcinoma.

The chain couples TRBV2 to TRBJ2-3; D gene unclear. The V end lost 6 bases, the J end lost 5 bases, and 18 bases lay between the germline ends. The germline gives CDR1 SNHLY, CDR2 FYNNEI. This CDR3 spans 15 amino acids. CDR3 in DNA: TGTGCCAGCAGCGACCTGGGCGACGGTGGAGATACGCAGTATTTT. Protein product: CASSDLGDGGDTQYF. The full variable domain, its missing parts supplied by reference TRBV2 and TRBJ2-3, is EPEVTQTPSHQVTQMGQEVILRCVPISNHLYFYWYRQILGQKVEFLVSFYNNEISEKSEIFDDQFSVERPDGSNFTLKIRSTKLEDSAMYFCASSDLGDGGDTQYFGPGTRLTVL.

The sample holds one count of this clone. The chain links TRBV7-6 to TRBJ2-1; D remains ambiguous. Germline assignment: CDR1 SGHVS and CDR2 FNYEAQ. Between the trimmed V and J ends, which lost 2 bases and 1 base, there was a span of 6 bases. The CDR3 is 14 residues long. The CDR3 sequence is CASSLSPSYNEQFF. CDR3 in DNA: TGTGCCAGCAGCTTAAGTCCATCCTACAATGAGCAGTTCTTC.

This clone was seen a few times. J is TRBJ2-7 and V is TRBV6-6; 13 bases align to TRBD2. Trimming at V came to 6 bases and at J to 7 bases, leaving 12 bases not matched to a gene. The germline gives CDR1 MNHNY, CDR2 SVGAGI (reference sequence). The CDR3 has 16 residues. In DNA, the CDR3 is TGTGCCAGCAGCTCCCGAGGACTAGCGGGAGAGGGGGAGCAGTACTTC. This sequence encodes CASSSRGLAGEGEQYF.

The V gene is TRBV11-1, the J gene TRBJ2-1; TRBD2 aligns across 12 bases. Germline CDR1 reads SGHAT; CDR2 reads FQDESV (reference sequence). The CDR3 is 16 amino acids. Germline trimming cut 5 bases from V and 7 bases from J; bases unmatched to any gene: 9. CDR3 sequence: CASSPEGTSGWNEQFF. The CDR3 DNA is TGTGCCAGCAGCCCCGAGGGGACTAGCGGGTGGAATGAGCAGTTCTTC.

About this clone: This CDR3 is also generated by other DNA sequences in the sample. CDR3 DNA sequence: TGTGCCAGCAGTTCCCGGGGCAGATCGAACACTGAAGCTTTCTTT. Amino acid sequence: CASSSRGRSNTEAFF. The rearrangement joins TRBV28 to TRBJ1-1, with D perhaps matching TRBD1 (5 bases). This CDR3 has 15 amino acids. Trimming pared 4 bases from V and 1 base from J, leaving 13 bases between. Germline V gene lookup returns CDR1 MDHEN and CDR2 SYDVKM.

This clone appeared a few times. V usage is TRBV28 and J usage is TRBJ2-7; perhaps TRBD2 as D (6 bases). Germline V lookup: CDR1 MDHEN, CDR2 SYDVKM. The CDR3 totals 16 residues. Trimming pared 7 bases from V and 3 bases from J, leaving 22 bases between. CDR3 region: CASKRSGVSSSYEQYF. CDR3 in DNA: TGTGCCAGCAAACGCTCGGGGGTTTCCTCTAGCTACGAGCAGTACTTC.

The chain recombines TRBV5-6 with TRBJ2-5; D is uncertain. Germline values: CDR1 SGHDT, CDR2 YYEEEE. The CDR3 length is 13 residues. V was cut by 0 bases and J by 7 bases, with 10 bases left in between. The CDR3 DNA follows: TGTGCCAGCAGCTTGGGCGGTTCGGGGACCCAGTACTTC. Its translation is CASSLGGSGTQYF.

The chain combines TRBV5-1 with TRBJ2-7; 8 nucleotides line up with TRBD2. Looked up from germline, CDR1 is SGHRS and CDR2 is YFSETQ. The V gene end was trimmed by 0 bases and the J gene end by 3 bases; junction bases not matched to a gene: 5. This CDR3 has 15 amino acids. Here the CDR3 reads CASSLAGGGNYEQYF. The CDR3 region has the DNA TGCGCCAGCAGCTTGGCGGGAGGGGGTAACTACGAGCAGTACTTC.

This clone is labeled medium-sized. The genes are TRBV29-1 and TRBJ2-3; D tentatively fits TRBD1 or TRBD2 (5 bases each). The V end was cut by 2 bases, the J end by 0 bases, with 21 bases between. CDR1 SQVTM and CDR2 ANQGSEA come from the germline V gene. The CDR3 covers 18 residues. The CDR3 sequence: CSVEHLLTGTGSTDTQYF. The DNA for the CDR3 is TGCAGCGTTGAACACTTGCTTACCGGGACGGGCAGCACAGATACGCAGTATTTT.

This clone appeared once. The chain uses TRBV11-2 and TRBJ2-7; D ambiguous. The CDR3 contains 11 residues. Germline CDR1 is SGHAT and CDR2 is FQNNGV. The germline V and J ends were trimmed by 1 base and 8 bases, with 6 bases remaining between them. This CDR3 is CASSLGVQQYF. The CDR3, as DNA: TGTGCCAGCAGCTTAGGTGTACAGCAGTACTTC.

V and J are TRBV5-1 and TRBJ2-3, with D perhaps TRBD1 (6 bases). Germline assignment: CDR1 SGHRS and CDR2 YFSETQ. The ends were cut back, 4 bases at V and 4 bases at J, with 13 bases in the middle. The CDR3 totals 14 residues. CDR3 loop: CASSTEHRADTQYF. DNA for the CDR3: TGCGCCAGCAGCACGGAGCACAGGGCAGATACGCAGTATTTT.

The chain couples TRBV7-2 to TRBJ1-6; D unclear. The V end was cut by 2 bases, the J end by 9 bases, with 26 bases between. The CDR3 consists of 19 residues. Germline V CDR1 and CDR2: SGHTA, FQGNSA. The CDR3 is CASSLRALRTGIGRSPLHF. Here the CDR3 DNA reads TGTGCCAGCAGCTTAAGGGCCCTCAGGACGGGGATAGGACGTTCACCCCTCCACTTT.

The genes are TRBV28 and TRBJ1-2; D is ambiguous. V shed 1 base and J shed 4 bases, with 10 bases lying between them. The CDR3 spans 14 residues. Germline V gene sequence: CDR1 MDHEN, CDR2 SYDVKM. CDR3 protein: CASSLFSERYGYTF. DNA of the CDR3: TGTGCCAGCAGTTTATTCTCTGAGCGCTATGGCTACACCTTC.

The rearrangement uses TRBV5-4 and TRBJ2-1; maybe TRBD2 (6 bases). The CDR3 length is 15 residues. The germline CDR1 and CDR2 sequences are SGHNT and YYREEE (reference sequence). V lost 0 bases, J lost 5 bases, and 12 bases lay in between. CDR3 nucleotides: TGTGCCAGCAGCTTGGGAACTAGCAAAAACAATGAGCAGTTCTTC. Protein sequence: CASSLGTSKNNEQFF.

J is TRBJ2-7 and V is TRBV10-3, with D maybe TRBD2 (5 bases). Germline assignment: CDR1 ENHRY and CDR2 SYGVKD. This CDR3 spans 16 amino acids. V was cut by 3 bases and J by 1 base, with 16 bases left in between. DNA of the CDR3: TGTGCCATCAGTGAAGGCCTCGGGGTCGGTTCCTACGAGCAGTACTTC. It translates to CAISEGLGVGSYEQYF.

The J gene is TRBJ1-1, the V gene TRBV6-5; TRBD1 matches 7 bases. This CDR3 has 15 amino acids. Germline CDR1 and CDR2: MNHEY and SVGAGI. J was trimmed by 4 bases and V by 2 bases; bases with no gene match: 7. Here the CDR3 reads CASSYDRVYSTEAFF. The DNA of the CDR3 is TGTGCCAGCAGTTACGACAGGGTTTATAGCACTGAAGCTTTCTTT.

This rearrangement joins TRBV29-1 to TRBJ1-2; D is possibly TRBD1 (6 bases). The V and J ends lost 4 bases and 1 base respectively, with 22 bases between them. The CDR3 spans 17 residues. The V gene's germline CDR1 is SQVTM and CDR2 ANQGSEA. The CDR3 loop is CSVAHGAQGYGNYGYTF. CDR3 DNA: TGCAGCGTTGCCCATGGGGCACAGGGATATGGTAACTATGGCTACACCTTC.